The present entry profiles one T cell receptor beta chain with its context. This sample was included in a study of control samples from healthy donors and cancer patients. J gave up 1 base and V 3 bases, and 4 bases lay outside the gene matches. Looked up from germline, CDR1 is MGHRA and CDR2 is YSYEKL. This CDR3 has 16 amino acids. Sequenced by immunoSEQ multiplex PCR; TCRdb stores in-frame clones only, minus some. In the table there are approximately 120,000 clones, approximately 84% of which are singletons. Sequences were obtained from blood. The V and J genes are TRBV4-1 and TRBJ2-2; 8 nucleotides line up with TRBD1. The source of this sequence is a man between 18 and 29 years old in good health. The CDR3 DNA is TGCGCCAGCAGCCACACTGACAGGGGGAACACCGGGGAGCTGTTTTTT. Its translation: CASSHTDRGNTGELFF.